This T cell receptor (beta chain) was recovered during a study of response to subunit inactivated influenza vaccine. This clonotype occurred a few times. Via MiXCR, TCRdb re-called the RT-PCR reads, giving one row per CDR3 protein. The sample lists some 550,000 distinct CDR3 sequences, roughly 25% occurring once. CDR1 is SGHVS and CDR2 is FNYEAQ in the germline V gene. The V and J ends lost 5 bases and 1 base respectively, with 15 bases between them. The CDR3 length is 16 residues. These data also featured in a second study, about T cells expressing NK-cell markers. According to that study: Making the TCR beta cDNA relied on 5'RACE template switching with UMIs. The study sequenced eight donors, seven HCMV-seropositive and one seronegative. As a fraction of CD8+ T cells, dominant NKG2C+ clonotypes reached roughly 1.0-7.5% in over 5 donors. Expanded NKG2C+ T cell clones had unclear HCMV specificity.

The receptor comes from a man in his forties or fifties who received an inactivated influenza vaccine. The chain uses TRBV7-6 and TRBJ2-1; TRBD1 is a possible D gene (6 bases). The sample here was CD4+ T cells sorted from PBMCs, taken 11 to 12 days after vaccination. CDR3 in amino acids: CASSLPYRESYNEQFF. The CDR3 DNA is TGTGCCAGCAGCCTACCTTACAGGGAATCCTACAATGAGCAGTTCTTC.